The next 8 T cell receptor beta chains were all read from a single sample in a study of early T cells in non-severe SARS-CoV-2 infection. Via MiXCR, TCRdb re-called the 5' RACE reads, giving one row per CDR3 protein. This sample yields roughly 56,000 distinct CDR3 sequences, of which roughly 10% are seen a single time; 6.5% belongs to the top ten. The sample was whole blood. These receptors were taken from an adult who was a healthcare worker with PCR-confirmed SARS-CoV-2 infection or an uninfected control (not recorded which).

The sample holds many counts of this clonotype. J is TRBJ2-3 and V is TRBV10-3; D may be TRBD2 (5 bases). The germline V and J ends were trimmed by 4 bases and 6 bases, with 8 bases remaining between them. CDR1 and CDR2 (germline): ENHRY, SYGVKD. The CDR3 totals 12 residues. The CDR3 spells CAISGGGDTQYF. CDR3 nucleotides: TGTGCCATCAGTGGAGGCGGGGATACGCAGTATTTT.

The gene calls are TRBV3-1 and TRBJ1-5, with D uncertain. The germline V gene has CDR1 LGHDT and CDR2 YNNKEL (reference sequence). The CDR3 extends over 13 amino acids. The germline V and J ends were trimmed by 0 bases and 6 bases, with 6 bases remaining between them. The CDR3 coding sequence is TGTGCCAGCAGCCAAGATCGCGGTCAGCCCCAGCATTTT. This sequence encodes CASSQDRGQPQHF.

This clonotype was observed at least ten times. The chain employs TRBV6-2 or TRBV6-3 and TRBJ1-2; the match to TRBD1 covers 10 bases. V shed 5 bases, J shed 6 bases, and the junction held 6 bases outside the gene matches. The CDR3 consists of 14 residues. The V gene's germline CDR1 is MNHEY and CDR2 SVGEGT. The CDR3 is CASSPRTGGDGYTF. CDR3 in DNA: TGTGCCAGCAGTCCCCGGACAGGGGGAGATGGCTACACCTTC.

This clonotype was recorded a few times. This chain uses TRBV5-1 with TRBJ2-3, with D unresolved. V dropped 0 bases and J dropped 2 bases, with 13 bases sitting between them. This CDR3 has 16 amino acids. Germline CDR1 and CDR2: SGHRS and YFSETQ. The chain's CDR3 is CASSLEATPATDTQYF. Here the CDR3 DNA reads TGCGCCAGCAGCTTGGAAGCTACTCCCGCCACAGATACGCAGTATTTT.

The chain links TRBV10-2 to TRBJ2-7; D is uncertain. Trimming removed 8 bases from V and 7 bases from J, with 12 bases in between. Germline CDR1 WSHSY, CDR2 SAAADI. This CDR3 is 11 amino acids long. This CDR3 reads CASGTHREQYF. The CDR3 bases are TGCGCCAGCGGAACCCACAGAGAGCAGTACTTC.

This clonotype was seen at least ten times. V is TRBV9 and J is TRBJ2-5; 12 bases agree with TRBD2. The length of the CDR3 is 16 residues. Germline lookup yields CDR1 SGDLS and CDR2 YYNGEE. V shed 3 bases, J shed 1 base, and the junction held 4 bases outside the gene matches. In nucleotides, the CDR3 is TGTGCCAGCAGCGCCCTACTAGCGGGAGGCCAAGAGACCCAGTACTTC. Its translation is CASSALLAGGQETQYF.

This clonotype was observed a few times. V gene TRBV5-1 combines with J gene TRBJ1-2; D not certain. Germline V gives CDR1 SGHRS, CDR2 YFSETQ. Trimming removed 0 bases at V and 1 base at J, with 10 bases between. The CDR3 extends over 15 amino acids. CDR3 bases: TGCGCCAGCAGCTTGGCCGGCAGTGTTAACTATGGCTACACCTTC. It yields the protein CASSLAGSVNYGYTF.

Note on this clonotype: An end of the junction differs from the germline gene, which may be a read error. The V call is TRBV5-5, the J call TRBJ2-3; D unresolved. The CDR3 loop spans 13 amino acids. Germline V gene data show CDR1 as SGHKS and CDR2 as YYEKEE (reference sequence). CDR3 DNA: TGTGCCAGCAGTCTCCCTCCCGCAGATACGCTGTATTTT. It encodes CASSLPPADTLYF.